This T cell receptor (beta chain) is from a study of blood T cell repertoires in COVID-19 (TCRdb year 2020). In the study overall: Collaborator samples came from the United States, Italy and Spain and covered acute and convalescent phases of COVID-19. The material from the prospective study consisted of cDNA or gDNA derived from T cells, B-cell-depleted T cells, or PBMCs. Deeply sampled blood TCRbeta repertoires from subjects exposed to, actively infected with, or recovered from COVID-19 were included in the dataset. A freely available public database, intended as a resource for researchers studying the immune response to SARS-CoV-2, is where the repertoires were released. The samples were drawn from two sources: the first 160 participants of the ongoing ImmuneRACE study, and over 950 subjects contributed by 6 global collaborators. The sample metadata nearly always contained a de-identified subject ID, COVID-19 status, age in years and sex. Where available, HLA class I and class II types were taken from metadata supplied by the sample provider and were not determined by assay-based typing. What the authors observed across the whole study: The amount of clinical and demographic metadata varied by source and participant and was provided uncurated.

At the junction V is shortened by 2 bases and J by 6 bases, with 16 bases in between. CDR1 is given as KGHSH and CDR2 as LQKENI, both from the germline V gene. The CDR3 starts with the cysteine, ends with the phenylalanine, and has 15 residues. Only the CDR3 DNA stays, 45 bases, in frame from base 1. TCRbeta CDR3 regions were amplified from genomic DNA by means of the immunoSEQ Assay, a bias-controlled multiplex PCR. The source study handled its data this way. Nucleated cell counts per sample were estimated from amplification of reference gene primers within the assay. Sequence reads were collapsed and filtered to measure the absolute abundance of every unique TCRbeta CDR3 rearrangement. Productive Simpson clonality was computed per sample as the square root of Simpson's diversity index over productive rearrangements. As stored in TCRdb, this immuneACCESS dataset retains in-frame rearrangements with V and J assigned. A fraction of the clones does not appear; measured against another copy, unresolved V genes explain less than half of the discrepancy, and the remainder lacks a known reason. V, J and clone size were drawn from that table, and D and trimming were deduced from the DNA. The table for this sample lists about 210,000 clones; 84% of them were counted only once. Of the sample, 6% to 8.5% falls within the top ten clones.

About this clone itself: The target of this receptor is not known. Base qualities are missing; no much larger clone stands one base away.

Collaborating institutions collected whole blood in K2EDTA tubes following their own protocols. For TCRbeta analysis, collaborator samples were shipped as frozen whole blood, as isolated PBMCs, or as DNA extracted from either sample type. Sequenced material: peripheral blood. The chain couples TRBV18 to TRBJ1-2, and TRBD1 may be the D gene, going by 6 matching bases. The sequence came from a woman aged 45 to 65 with active or convalescent COVID-19. The nucleotide sequence is given as TGTGCCAGCTCACCAAGCCAGGACAGCGTTAATGGCTACACCTTC. It codes for CASSPSQDSVNGYTF.